This TCR beta chain originates from a study of T-cell reconstitution after alpha-beta-depleted transplantation in children. This clonotype was observed a few times. As it was prepared, the TCRbeta library received unique molecular identifiers. One entry per CDR3 protein results from TCRdb running MiXCR on the PCR reads. This sample has a few hundred thousand distinct CDR3 sequences, with 13% found just once. Sequenced material: PBMCs, taken from the stem cell graft. The clonotype originates from a human donor who donated a stem cell graft to a child with Fanconi anemia.

The CDR3 nucleotides read TGCGCCAGCAGCATCACAGGGCCGAACACCGGGGAGCTGTTTTTT. Its translation is CASSITGPNTGELFF. This sequence joins TRBV5-1 and TRBJ2-2; D is perhaps TRBD1 (6 bases). There are 15 residues in the CDR3. V lost 4 bases, J lost 0 bases, and 10 bases lay in between. CDR1 and CDR2 (germline): SGHRS, YFSETQ.